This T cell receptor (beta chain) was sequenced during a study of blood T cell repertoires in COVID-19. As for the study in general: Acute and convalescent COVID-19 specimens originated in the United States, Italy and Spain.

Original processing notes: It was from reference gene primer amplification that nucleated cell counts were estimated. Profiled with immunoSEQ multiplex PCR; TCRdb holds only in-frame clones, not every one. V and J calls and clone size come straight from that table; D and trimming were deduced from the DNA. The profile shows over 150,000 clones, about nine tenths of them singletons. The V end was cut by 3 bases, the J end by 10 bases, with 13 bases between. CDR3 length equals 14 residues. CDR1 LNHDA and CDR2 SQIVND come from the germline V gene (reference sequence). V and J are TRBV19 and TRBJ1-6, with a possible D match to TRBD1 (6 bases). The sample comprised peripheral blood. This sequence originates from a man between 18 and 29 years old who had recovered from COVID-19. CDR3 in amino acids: CASSMGQGLSPLHF. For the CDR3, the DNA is TGTGCCAGTAGTATGGGGCAGGGGTTGTCACCCCTCCACTTT. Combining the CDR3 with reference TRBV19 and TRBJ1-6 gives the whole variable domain DGGITQSPKYLFRKEGQNVTLSCEQNLNHDAMYWYRQDPGQGLRLIYYSQIVNDFQKGDIAEGYSVSREKKESFPLTVTSAQKNPTAFYLCASSMGQGLSPLHFGNGTRLTVT.